These 30 T cell receptor beta chains were all obtained from the same sample, sequenced in a study of graft-versus-host responses after intestinal transplantation. Generated by immunoSEQ multiplex PCR, the TCRdb table keeps only in-frame clones and is missing some. The data contain around 92,000 clones, about 84% of them seen just once; the ten biggest clones take up around 1.4%. The starting material was PBMCs, obtained 255 days after intestinal transplant. All receptors derive from a human patient who received an intestinal transplant, so some T cells may come from the graft donor.

This chain connects TRBV27 to TRBJ2-7; the D gene is possibly TRBD2 (5 bases). Germline V CDR1 and CDR2: MNHEY, SMNVEV (reference sequence). V was trimmed by 6 bases and J by 4 bases, leaving 13 bases between them. The length of the CDR3 is 13 residues. The CDR3 protein is CASRREEDYEQYF. CDR3 nucleotide sequence: TGTGCCAGCAGGCGAGAGGAGGATTACGAGCAGTACTTC.

This chain uses TRBV5-1 with TRBJ2-1; 10 bases agree with TRBD2. The germline V gene encodes CDR1 SGHRS and CDR2 YFSETQ. V gave up 0 bases and J gave up 8 bases; unmatched junction bases: 8. This CDR3 region has 16 residues. This CDR3 reads CASSLGGTSVLDEQFF. CDR3 bases: TGCGCCAGCAGCTTGGGAGGGACTAGCGTGTTAGATGAGCAGTTCTTC.

The chain recombines TRBV30 with TRBJ1-1; D perhaps matches TRBD1 (5 bases). The V end lost 0 bases, the J end lost 1 base, and 9 bases lay between the germline ends. The CDR3 has 14 residues. The germline V gene encodes CDR1 GTSNPN and CDR2 SVGIG (reference sequence). The CDR3 DNA sequence: TGTGCCTGGAGTGTCTGGGGGTCGAACACTGAAGCTTTCTTT. Translated: CAWSVWGSNTEAFF.

The chain links TRBV18 to TRBJ2-5; TRBD2 matches at 7 bases. Looked up from germline, CDR1 is KGHSH and CDR2 is LQKENI. The CDR3 has 14 residues. After removal of 6 bases from V and 2 bases from J, the junction contained 6 bases not matched to a gene. DNA of the CDR3: TGTGCCAGCTCCCTCGGGAGGAAACAAGAGACCCAGTACTTC. It translates to CASSLGRKQETQYF.

This chain uses TRBV6-5 with TRBJ1-1; D possibly corresponds to TRBD1 (6 bases). CDR3 length: 16 amino acids. Trimming cost V 2 bases and J 1 base, with 14 bases left between them. Germline-derived CDR1 and CDR2 are MNHEY and SVGAGI. The CDR3 nucleotides read TGTGCCAGCAGTTACCATTTGGACAGCGGGAACACTGAAGCTTTCTTT. Translation: CASSYHLDSGNTEAFF.

This clone qualifies as medium-sized. This rearrangement joins TRBV19 to TRBJ2-7, with a tentative D call TRBD1 (5 bases). The CDR3 is 12 residues long. Looked up from germline, CDR1 is LNHDA and CDR2 is SQIVND (reference sequence). V lost 10 bases, J lost 6 bases, and 16 bases lay in between. The CDR3 here is CATKARAGEQYF. The CDR3 coding sequence is TGTGCCACCAAGGCCAGGGCAGGCGAGCAGTACTTC. The whole variable domain, filled in from reference TRBV19 and TRBJ2-7, reads DGGITQSPKYLFRKEGQNVTLSCEQNLNHDAMYWYRQDPGQGLRLIYYSQIVNDFQKGDIAEGYSVSREKKESFPLTVTSAQKNPTAFYLCATKARAGEQYFGPGTRLTVT.

The chain carries TRBV11-1 and TRBJ1-1; D is ambiguous. This CDR3 is 13 amino acids long. V was clipped by 7 bases and J by 5 bases, with 14 bases between them. From germline, CDR1 is SGHAT and CDR2 FQDESV (reference sequence). CDR3 DNA sequence: TGTGCCAGCACCCGGGTGGGTGGTACTGAAGCTTTCTTT. Encoded protein: CASTRVGGTEAFF.

V gene TRBV6-5 combines with J gene TRBJ2-7; D uncertain. The CDR3 consists of 15 residues. The germline V and J ends were trimmed by 0 bases and 2 bases, with 11 bases remaining between them. Per germline, CDR1 MNHEY and CDR2 SVGAGI. DNA for the CDR3: TGTGCCAGCAGTTACTCGAGTAGTCAGCCCTACGAGCAGTACTTC. As protein: CASSYSSSQPYEQYF.

In this sample, this clone turned up a few times. The genes are TRBV28 and TRBJ1-4, with D possibly TRBD1 on 5 matching bases. Germline V gene data show CDR1 as MDHEN and CDR2 as SYDVKM. V was cut by 7 bases and J by 8 bases, with 17 bases left in between. The CDR3 has 14 residues. CDR3 bases: TGTGCCAGCACCATAGACCGGGACGCCGAAAAACTGTTTTTT. Its translation is CASTIDRDAEKLFF.

The J gene is TRBJ1-1, the V gene TRBV7-2; D is unresolved. Per germline, CDR1 SGHTA and CDR2 FQGNSA. Trimming stripped 1 base from V and 5 bases from J, with 14 bases between. This CDR3 has 15 residues. CDR3 nucleotide sequence: TGTGCCAGCAGCTTAGGAGTTCTAGGAGTGACTGAAGCTTTCTTT. Translating gives CASSLGVLGVTEAFF.

V is TRBV28 and J is TRBJ1-2, with 7 bases lining up with TRBD1. CDR1 and CDR2 (germline): MDHEN, SYDVKM. The ends lost 5 bases at V and 8 bases at J; junction bases unmatched: 14. CDR3 length equals 15 residues. The CDR3 loop is CASSRPAGTERGYTF. CDR3 bases: TGTGCCAGCAGTCGCCCGGCGGGGACAGAACGCGGCTACACCTTC.

The chain recombines TRBV5-6 with TRBJ2-4; D could derive from TRBD1 or TRBD2 (5 bases each). Germline-derived CDR1 and CDR2 are SGHDT and YYEEEE. CDR3 size: 16 residues. V was trimmed by 0 bases and J by 4 bases, leaving 14 bases between them. The CDR3 region has the DNA TGTGCCAGCAGCTTGGATAGGCAGGGACCTAAAAACATTCAGTACTTC. As protein: CASSLDRQGPKNIQYF.

V gene TRBV10-3 combines with J gene TRBJ2-5; 8 nucleotides agree with TRBD1. CDR1 ENHRY and CDR2 SYGVKD come from the germline V gene. V dropped 4 bases and J dropped 2; count of bases not matched to a gene: 0. The CDR3 runs 13 residues. The CDR3: CAISGTGQETQYF. The CDR3 bases are TGTGCCATCAGTGGGACAGGGCAAGAGACCCAGTACTTC.

The genes are TRBV29-1 and TRBJ2-1; TRBD2 agrees at 10 bases. The CDR3 spans 15 residues. The junction had 6 bases not matched to a gene; V was cut back by 3 bases and J by 4 bases. Germline loops: CDR1 SQVTM, CDR2 ANQGSEA. The CDR3: CSVDSSGGAYNEQFF. CDR3 DNA sequence: TGCAGCGTTGACTCCAGCGGGGGGGCATACAATGAGCAGTTCTTC.

The chain joins TRBV29-1 to TRBJ1-5; D gene uncertain. The CDR3 consists of 14 residues. Germline V CDR1 and CDR2: SQVTM, ANQGSEA. Deletions cut 2 bases from V and 0 bases from J, with 8 bases between. CDR3 coding DNA: TGCAGCGTTGAATATACCAATAGCAATCAGCCCCAGCATTTT. It translates to CSVEYTNSNQPQHF.

This chain connects TRBV9 to TRBJ1-4; 8 bases map to TRBD1. The CDR3 runs to 15 residues. With V trimmed by 3 bases and J by 8 bases, 9 bases remained unmatched. The germline V gene has CDR1 SGDLS and CDR2 YYNGEE. The CDR3 reads CASSADRGLEEKLFF. CDR3 nucleotides: TGTGCCAGCAGCGCCGACAGGGGCTTAGAGGAAAAACTGTTTTTT.

The V gene is TRBV28, the J gene TRBJ1-5, with D hard to call. This CDR3 is 14 amino acids long. Trimming shortened V by 3 bases and J by 0 bases, and 6 bases separated the two germline ends. CDR1 MDHEN and CDR2 SYDVKM come from the germline V gene. CDR3 amino acids: CASSLRYSNQPQHF. The CDR3 region has the DNA TGTGCCAGCAGTTTGCGATATAGCAATCAGCCCCAGCATTTT.

Here the CDR3 reads CASSTRTGAYGYTF. CDR3 DNA: TGTGCCAGTAGTACCCGGACAGGTGCCTATGGCTACACCTTC. This chain uses TRBV19 with TRBJ1-2; TRBD1 agrees at 7 bases. With 4 bases clipped from V and 4 bases from J, the junction kept 6 bases outside the gene matches. Per germline, CDR1 LNHDA and CDR2 SQIVND (reference sequence). This CDR3 spans 14 amino acids.

The chain joins TRBV7-2 to TRBJ2-2; 11 bases match TRBD2. Germline CDR1 is SGHTA and CDR2 is FQGNSA. The CDR3 is 16 residues long. Trimming took 1 base from V and 7 from J; bases not matched to a gene: 5. CDR3 sequence: CASSLDPGLAVGELFF. CDR3 DNA: TGTGCCAGCAGCTTAGACCCGGGACTAGCGGTCGGGGAGCTGTTTTTT.

V gene TRBV28 combines with J gene TRBJ2-7, with D possibly being TRBD1 or TRBD2 (5 bases each). V was trimmed by 6 bases and J by 3 bases, leaving 18 bases between them. The germline CDR1 and CDR2 sequences are MDHEN and SYDVKM. This CDR3 is built from 15 residues. The CDR3 sequence: CASSLTGRDFYEQYF. CDR3 nucleotides: TGTGCCAGCAGCCTAACGGGACGGGATTTCTACGAGCAGTACTTC.

The table lists this clone with a count of one. The rearrangement uses TRBV9 and TRBJ2-1; 7 nucleotides align to TRBD2. CDR1 SGDLS and CDR2 YYNGEE come from the germline V gene. The CDR3 runs 14 residues. J lost 7 bases, V lost 0 bases, and 4 bases had no gene match. The CDR3 region has the DNA TGTGCCAGCAGCGTAGGGCCCGGGGGGAATGAGCAGTTCTTC. It translates to CASSVGPGGNEQFF.

The rearrangement uses TRBV9 and TRBJ2-2; TRBD1 matches 8 bases. With 3 bases clipped from V and 4 bases from J, the junction kept 8 bases outside the gene matches. CDR1 SGDLS and CDR2 YYNGEE come from the germline V gene. CDR3 length equals 16 residues. Here the CDR3 DNA reads TGTGCCAGCAGCGCCCTCTCCACAGGGGGCACCGGGGAGCTGTTTTTT. Translation gives CASSALSTGGTGELFF.

The chain has TRBV2 and TRBJ2-1; the D gene could be TRBD1 or TRBD2 (5 bases each). Germline CDR1 SNHLY, CDR2 FYNNEI. V lost 1 base and J lost 2, with 9 bases in between. The CDR3 runs 15 residues. CDR3 residues: CASSEGGPTYNEQFF. DNA of the CDR3: TGTGCCAGCAGTGAAGGGGGACCGACCTACAATGAGCAGTTCTTC.

The rearrangement uses TRBV20-1 and TRBJ2-5, with no clear D. Germline CDR1 is DFQATT and CDR2 is SNEGSKA (reference sequence). The germline V and J ends were trimmed by 3 bases and 3 bases, with 5 bases remaining between them. This CDR3 has 11 residues. The CDR3 DNA reads TGCAGTGCTAGTCCAGAAGAGACCCAGTACTTC. Amino acids: CSASPEETQYF.

This sequence joins TRBV6-1 and TRBJ1-2; tentative D call: TRBD1 (5 bases). This CDR3 contains 15 residues. The germline gives CDR1 MNHNS, CDR2 SASEGT. V dropped 6 bases and J dropped 3 bases, with 17 bases sitting between them. The CDR3 sequence is CASRAAGGLDYGYTF. DNA of the CDR3: TGTGCCAGCAGGGCTGCCGGGGGATTGGACTATGGCTACACCTTC.

This clone showed up just once. The CDR3 coding sequence is TGTGCCAGCAGTGAAGTAGCGGATCACCTCCCGGTCGCAGATACGCAGTATTTT. Amino acids: CASSEVADHLPVADTQYF. The chain recombines TRBV2 with TRBJ2-3; a possible D gene is TRBD2 (6 bases). Looked up from germline, CDR1 is SNHLY and CDR2 is FYNNEI. The CDR3 sequence is 18 residues long. V dropped 1 base and J dropped 4 bases, with 21 bases sitting between them.

The J gene is TRBJ1-2, the V gene TRBV27; D possibly corresponds to TRBD1 (5 bases). V lost 6 bases to trimming and J lost 2 bases, with 13 bases between them. Germline V gene lookup returns CDR1 MNHEY and CDR2 SMNVEV (reference sequence). This CDR3 is 14 amino acids long. CDR3: CASSYRGTNYGYTF. In DNA, the CDR3 is TGTGCCAGCAGCTACCGAGGGACCAACTATGGCTACACCTTC.

The chain links TRBV7-3 to TRBJ2-1; TRBD2 matches at 10 bases. The CDR3 runs to 16 residues. Germline CDR1 reads SGHTA; CDR2 reads FQGTGA. The J segment lost 5 bases and the V segment lost 5 bases, leaving 9 bases of the junction unmatched. The CDR3: CASSATPGLAHNEQFF. CDR3 in DNA: TGTGCCAGCAGCGCGACTCCGGGACTAGCGCACAATGAGCAGTTCTTC.

This chain links TRBV29-1 with TRBJ1-4, with a weak D call TRBD1 (6 bases). Germline assignment: CDR1 SQVTM and CDR2 ANQGSEA. CDR3 length: 15 amino acids. The V end lost 4 bases, the J end lost 7 bases, and 19 bases lay between the germline ends. CDR3 DNA sequence: TGCAGCGTTGGGGCTTTGGGGGCTTCGGGTGAAAAACTGTTTTTT. Protein sequence: CSVGALGASGEKLFF.

The chain has TRBV6-5 and TRBJ1-2, with TRBD1 matching over 7 bases. The CDR3 has 14 amino acids. Germline V lookup: CDR1 MNHEY, CDR2 SVGAGI. The V gene end was trimmed by 3 bases and the J gene end by 5 bases; junction bases not matched to a gene: 6. The CDR3 spells CASSYSTGQYGYTF. CDR3 sequence (DNA): TGTGCCAGCAGTTATTCGACAGGGCAATATGGCTACACCTTC.